Sequencing of this T cell receptor (beta chain) was carried out in a study of shared clonotypes between healthy human individuals. Notes on the study in general: Naive CD4 clonotype sharing across a handful of donors was approximately 5%.

Notes on this clone: Its antigen is still unknown.

Deep level was the assay's run setting. The protocol was immunoSEQ multiplex PCR, while the TCRdb copy is restricted to in-frame clones and leaves out a portion. The sample lists millions of clones; 85% to 95% were seen once. Trimming shortened V by 3 bases and J by 6 bases, and 11 bases separated the two germline ends. The germline V gene encodes CDR1 KGHSH and CDR2 LQKENI. CDR3 length: 14 amino acids. This chain links TRBV18 with TRBJ2-2, with D perhaps TRBD2 (6 bases). The origin of this receptor is a man younger than 35 in good health. The sample was naive CD4+ T cells sorted from blood. Subset meaning: CD45RA+ positively selected. CDR3 sequence reads: CASSPPGDAGELFF. CDR3 nucleotides: TGTGCCAGCTCACCTCCGGGAGATGCCGGGGAGCTGTTTTTT.